This entry lists 3 T cell receptor beta chains sequenced from one sample in a study of beta chain features in type 1 diabetes. Findings and caveats of the study: Across all four CD4+ subsets, people with type 1 diabetes showed modestly shorter TCRB CDR3s.

All of the isolated RNA was reverse transcribed, so expressed TCRB transcripts were sequenced. Some clones are missing from TCRdb's copy, which holds only in-frame ones; the method was immunoSEQ multiplex PCR. The repertoire holds nearly 700,000 clones, with 13% as singletons. These TCRs' antigens remain unknown. The sequenced sample consisted of naive CD4+ T cells from blood. These receptors all stem from a man aged 18 to 29 with type 1 diabetes.

The V gene is TRBV27, the J gene TRBJ2-5; no clear D. The CDR3 runs to 13 residues. Trimming removed 2 bases at V and 5 bases at J, with 9 bases between. Germline V gene sequence: CDR1 MNHEY, CDR2 SMNVEV (reference sequence). The CDR3 bases are TGTGCCAGCAGTTTAGGGCGATACGAGACCCAGTACTTC. This gives the protein CASSLGRYETQYF.

This clone was observed a few times. With a much larger clone just one base away, this may be a read error. The V call is TRBV9, the J call TRBJ2-3; D remains ambiguous. Germline CDR1 reads SGDLS; CDR2 reads YYNGEE. This CDR3 is built from 11 residues. The V end lost 4 bases, the J end lost 4 bases, and 4 bases lay between the germline ends. CDR3 DNA sequence: TGTGCCAGCAGCTTCCCAGATACGCAGTATTTT. This encodes CASSFPDTQYF.

This chain joins TRBV7-8 and TRBJ1-5; no firm D call. Trimming took 1 base from V and 5 from J, leaving 9 bases between them. This CDR3 has 14 residues. Germline CDR1 and CDR2: SGHVS and FQNEAQ. CDR3 coding DNA: TGTGCCAGCAGCTTAGAGCGCAGCGATCAGCCCCAGCATTTT. Its protein product is CASSLERSDQPQHF.